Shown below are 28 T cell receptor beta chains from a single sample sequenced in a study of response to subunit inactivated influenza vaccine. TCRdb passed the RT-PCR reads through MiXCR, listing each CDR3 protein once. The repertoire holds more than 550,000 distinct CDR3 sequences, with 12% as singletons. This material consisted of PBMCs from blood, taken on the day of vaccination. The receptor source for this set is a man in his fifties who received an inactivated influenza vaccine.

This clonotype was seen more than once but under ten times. The CDR3 bases are TGTGCCACCACAGGGGTTGACTATGGCTACACCTTC. Its protein product is CATTGVDYGYTF. This chain links TRBV6-2 or TRBV6-3 with TRBJ1-2; the match to TRBD1 covers 7 bases. The CDR3 is 12 residues long. Unmatched junction bases numbered 5, after V lost 10 bases and J lost 3 bases. CDR1 is MNHEY, CDR2 SVGEGT, per germline.

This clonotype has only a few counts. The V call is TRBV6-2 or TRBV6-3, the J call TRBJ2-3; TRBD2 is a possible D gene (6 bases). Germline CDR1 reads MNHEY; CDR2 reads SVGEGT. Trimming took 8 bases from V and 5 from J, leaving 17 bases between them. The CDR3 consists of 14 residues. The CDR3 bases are TGTGCCAGCGCTCCCGGGACTCCCCTAGATACGCAGTATTTT. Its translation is CASAPGTPLDTQYF.

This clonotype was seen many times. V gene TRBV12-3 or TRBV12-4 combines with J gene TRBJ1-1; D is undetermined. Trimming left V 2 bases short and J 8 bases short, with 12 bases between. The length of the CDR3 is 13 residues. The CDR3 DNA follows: TGTGCCAGCAGTTTAAATCTTGTACAGGAAGCTTTCTTT. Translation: CASSLNLVQEAFF.

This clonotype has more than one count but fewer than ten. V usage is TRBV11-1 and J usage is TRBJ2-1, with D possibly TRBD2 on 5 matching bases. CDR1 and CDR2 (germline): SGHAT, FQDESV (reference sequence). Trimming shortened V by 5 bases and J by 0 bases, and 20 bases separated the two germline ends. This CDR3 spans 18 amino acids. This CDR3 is CASSRPRTDKSSYNEQFF. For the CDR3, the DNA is TGTGCCAGCAGCCGACCTCGGACTGACAAGAGCTCCTACAATGAGCAGTTCTTC.

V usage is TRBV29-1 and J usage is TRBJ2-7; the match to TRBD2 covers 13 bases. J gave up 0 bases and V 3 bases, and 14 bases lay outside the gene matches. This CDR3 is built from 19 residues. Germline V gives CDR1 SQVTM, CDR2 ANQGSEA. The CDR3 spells CSVENRERLAGGTSYEQYF. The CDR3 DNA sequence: TGCAGCGTTGAGAATCGGGAGAGACTAGCGGGAGGTACCTCCTACGAGCAGTACTTC.

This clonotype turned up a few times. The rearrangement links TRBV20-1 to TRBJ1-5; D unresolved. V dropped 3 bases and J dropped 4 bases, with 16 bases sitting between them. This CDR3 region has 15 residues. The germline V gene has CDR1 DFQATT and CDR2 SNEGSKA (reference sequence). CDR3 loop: CSASWVGRLNQPQHF. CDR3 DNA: TGCAGTGCTAGCTGGGTCGGCAGGCTAAATCAGCCCCAGCATTTT.

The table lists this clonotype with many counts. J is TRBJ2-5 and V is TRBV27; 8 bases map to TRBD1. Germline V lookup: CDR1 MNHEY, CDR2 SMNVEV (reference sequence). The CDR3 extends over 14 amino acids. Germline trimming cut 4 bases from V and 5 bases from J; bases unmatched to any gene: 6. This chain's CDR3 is CASSSVQGAETQYF. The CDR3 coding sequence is TGTGCCAGCAGTTCCGTGCAGGGGGCTGAGACCCAGTACTTC.

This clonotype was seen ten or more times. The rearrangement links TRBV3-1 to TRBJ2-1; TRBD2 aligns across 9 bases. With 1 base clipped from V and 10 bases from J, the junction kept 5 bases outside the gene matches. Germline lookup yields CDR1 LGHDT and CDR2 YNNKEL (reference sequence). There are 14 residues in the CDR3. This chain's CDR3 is CASSQGTSVGEQFF. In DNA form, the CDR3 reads TGTGCCAGCAGCCAAGGGACTAGCGTAGGCGAGCAGTTCTTC.

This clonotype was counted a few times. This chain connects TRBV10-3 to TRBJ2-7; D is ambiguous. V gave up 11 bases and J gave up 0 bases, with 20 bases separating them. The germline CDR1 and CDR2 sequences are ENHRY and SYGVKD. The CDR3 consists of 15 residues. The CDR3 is CAARPGVSSSYEQYF. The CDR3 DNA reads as TGTGCCGCGCGCCCTGGGGTTTCGAGCTCCTACGAGCAGTACTTC.

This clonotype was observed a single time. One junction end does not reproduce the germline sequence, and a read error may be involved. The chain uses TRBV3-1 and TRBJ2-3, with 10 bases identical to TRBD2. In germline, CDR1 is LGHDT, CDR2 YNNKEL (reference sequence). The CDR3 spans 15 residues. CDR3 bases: TGTGCCACCAGCCCCAGCGGGGGGGCTTATAATACGCAGTATTTT. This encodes CATSPSGGAYNTQYF.

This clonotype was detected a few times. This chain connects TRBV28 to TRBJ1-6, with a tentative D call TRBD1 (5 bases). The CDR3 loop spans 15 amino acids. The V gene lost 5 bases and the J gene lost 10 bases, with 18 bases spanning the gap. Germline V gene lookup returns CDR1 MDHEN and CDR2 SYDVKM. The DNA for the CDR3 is TGTGCCAGCAGTCTCCCAGGGAGGGGTCGGTCACCCCTCCACTTT. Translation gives CASSLPGRGRSPLHF.

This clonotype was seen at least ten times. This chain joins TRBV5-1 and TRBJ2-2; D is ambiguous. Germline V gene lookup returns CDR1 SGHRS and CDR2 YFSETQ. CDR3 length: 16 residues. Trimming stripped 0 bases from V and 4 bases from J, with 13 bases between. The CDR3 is CASSLDGPVITGELFF. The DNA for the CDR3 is TGCGCCAGCAGCTTGGATGGGCCAGTCATCACCGGGGAGCTGTTTTTT.

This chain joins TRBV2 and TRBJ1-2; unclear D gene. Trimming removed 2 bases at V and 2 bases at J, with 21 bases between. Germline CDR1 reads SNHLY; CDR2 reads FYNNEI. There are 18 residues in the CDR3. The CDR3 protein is CASSEKAFGETFNYGYTF. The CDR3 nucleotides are TGTGCCAGCAGTGAAAAGGCATTTGGGGAGACTTTCAACTATGGCTACACCTTC.

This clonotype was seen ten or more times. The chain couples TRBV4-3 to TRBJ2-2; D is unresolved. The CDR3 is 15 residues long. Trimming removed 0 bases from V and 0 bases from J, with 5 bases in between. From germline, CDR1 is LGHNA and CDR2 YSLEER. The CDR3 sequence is CASSQENPNTGELFF. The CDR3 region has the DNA TGCGCCAGCAGCCAAGAAAATCCGAACACCGGGGAGCTGTTTTTT.

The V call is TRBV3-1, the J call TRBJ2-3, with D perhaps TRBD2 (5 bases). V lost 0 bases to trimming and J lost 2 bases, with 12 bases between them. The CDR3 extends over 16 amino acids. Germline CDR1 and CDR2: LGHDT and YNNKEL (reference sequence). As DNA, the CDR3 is TGTGCCAGCAGCCAAGATTTCCGGGATTTCACAGATACGCAGTATTTT. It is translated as CASSQDFRDFTDTQYF.

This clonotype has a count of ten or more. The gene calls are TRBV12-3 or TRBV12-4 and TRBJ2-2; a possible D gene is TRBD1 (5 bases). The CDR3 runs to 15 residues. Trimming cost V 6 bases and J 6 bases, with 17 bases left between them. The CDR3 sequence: CASRYPAEGAGELFF. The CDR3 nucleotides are TGTGCCAGCAGATACCCCGCTGAAGGGGCCGGGGAGCTGTTTTTT.

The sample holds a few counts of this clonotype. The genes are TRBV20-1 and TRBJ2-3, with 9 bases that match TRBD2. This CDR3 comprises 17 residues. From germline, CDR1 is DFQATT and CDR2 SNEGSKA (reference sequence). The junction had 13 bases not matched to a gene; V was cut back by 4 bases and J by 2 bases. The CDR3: CSATTRERGDYTDTQYF. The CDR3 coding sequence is TGCAGTGCTACAACAAGAGAGCGGGGGGATTACACAGATACGCAGTATTTT.

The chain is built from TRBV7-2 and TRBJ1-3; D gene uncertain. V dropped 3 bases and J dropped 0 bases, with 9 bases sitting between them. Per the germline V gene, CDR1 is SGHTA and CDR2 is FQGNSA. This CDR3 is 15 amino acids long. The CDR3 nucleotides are TGTGCCAGCAGCTTCCGGGAGAGCTCTGGAAACACCATATATTTT. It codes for CASSFRESSGNTIYF.

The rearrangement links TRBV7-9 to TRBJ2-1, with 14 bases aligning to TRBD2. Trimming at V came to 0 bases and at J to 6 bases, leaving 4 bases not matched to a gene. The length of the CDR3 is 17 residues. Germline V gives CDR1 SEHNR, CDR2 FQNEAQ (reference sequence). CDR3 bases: TGTGCCAGCAGCTTAGCGGGACTAGCGGGAGTCTCCAATGAGCAGTTCTTC. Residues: CASSLAGLAGVSNEQFF.

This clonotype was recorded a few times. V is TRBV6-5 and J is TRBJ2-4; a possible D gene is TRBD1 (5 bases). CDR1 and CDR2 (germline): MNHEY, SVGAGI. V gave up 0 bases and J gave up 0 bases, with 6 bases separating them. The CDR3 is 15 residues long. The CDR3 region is CASSYSQGAKNIQYF. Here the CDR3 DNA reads TGTGCCAGCAGTTACTCCCAGGGAGCCAAAAACATTCAGTACTTC.

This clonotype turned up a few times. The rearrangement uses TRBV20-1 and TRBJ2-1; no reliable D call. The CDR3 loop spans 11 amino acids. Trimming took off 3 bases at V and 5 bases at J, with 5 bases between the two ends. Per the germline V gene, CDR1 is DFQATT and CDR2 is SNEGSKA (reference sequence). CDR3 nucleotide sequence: TGCAGTGCTAGGGCGGACAATGAGCAGTTCTTC. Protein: CSARADNEQFF.

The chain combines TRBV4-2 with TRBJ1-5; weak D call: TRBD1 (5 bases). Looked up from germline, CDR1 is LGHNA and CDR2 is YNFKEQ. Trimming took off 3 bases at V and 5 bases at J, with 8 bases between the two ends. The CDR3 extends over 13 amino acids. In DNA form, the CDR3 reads TGTGCCAGCAGCCAGAAGACAGATCAGCCCCAGCATTTT. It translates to CASSQKTDQPQHF.

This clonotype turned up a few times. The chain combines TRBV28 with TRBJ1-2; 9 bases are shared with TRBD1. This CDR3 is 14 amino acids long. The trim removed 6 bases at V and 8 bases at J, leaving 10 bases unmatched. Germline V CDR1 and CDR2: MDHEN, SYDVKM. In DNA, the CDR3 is TGTGCCAGCAGAAACGGACAGGGGAGTGGCGGCTACACCTTC. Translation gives CASRNGQGSGGYTF.

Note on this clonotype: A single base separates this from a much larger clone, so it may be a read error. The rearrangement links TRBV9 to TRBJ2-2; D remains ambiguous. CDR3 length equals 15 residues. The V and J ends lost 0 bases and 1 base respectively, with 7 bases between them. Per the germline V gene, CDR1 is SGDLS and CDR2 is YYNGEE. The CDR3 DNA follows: TGTGCCAGCAGCGTAGCCCCCCTGAACACCGGGGAGCTGTTTTTT. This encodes CASSVAPLNTGELFF.

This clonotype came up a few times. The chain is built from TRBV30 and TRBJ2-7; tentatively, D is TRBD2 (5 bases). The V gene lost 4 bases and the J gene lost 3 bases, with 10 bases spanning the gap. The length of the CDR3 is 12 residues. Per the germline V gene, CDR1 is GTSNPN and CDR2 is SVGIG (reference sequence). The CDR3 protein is CAWTLRGYEQYF. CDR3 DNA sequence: TGTGCCTGGACCCTACGGGGCTACGAGCAGTACTTC.

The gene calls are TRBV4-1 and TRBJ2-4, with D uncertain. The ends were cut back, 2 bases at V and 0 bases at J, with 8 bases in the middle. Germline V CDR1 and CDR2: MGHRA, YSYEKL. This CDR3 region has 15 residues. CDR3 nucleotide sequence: TGCGCCAGCAGCCAACCAACGCTAGCCAAAAACATTCAGTACTTC. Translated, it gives CASSQPTLAKNIQYF.

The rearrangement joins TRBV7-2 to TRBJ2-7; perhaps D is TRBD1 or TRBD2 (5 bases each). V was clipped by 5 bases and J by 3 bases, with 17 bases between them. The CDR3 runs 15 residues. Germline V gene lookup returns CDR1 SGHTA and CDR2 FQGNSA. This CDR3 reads CASSLRGQGGYEQYF. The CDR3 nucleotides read TGTGCCAGCAGCCTTAGAGGGCAGGGTGGCTACGAGCAGTACTTC.

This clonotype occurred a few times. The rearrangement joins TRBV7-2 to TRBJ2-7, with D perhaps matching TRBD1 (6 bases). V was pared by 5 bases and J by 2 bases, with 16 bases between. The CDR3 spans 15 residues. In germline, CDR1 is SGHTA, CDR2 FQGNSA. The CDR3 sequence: CASSLRQVVAYEQYF. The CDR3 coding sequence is TGTGCCAGCAGCCTCCGACAGGTGGTCGCCTACGAGCAGTACTTC.